This TCR beta chain was sequenced during a study of blood T cell repertoires in COVID-19. Study overall: Acute and convalescent COVID-19 specimens originated in the United States, Italy and Spain. Sources were T cells, B-cell-depleted T cells, or PBMCs; the material itself was cDNA or gDNA.

Assay used: immunoSEQ multiplex PCR; TCRdb lists only in-frame clones, some missing. The sample lists under 80,000 clones; roughly three quarters were seen once. Germline loops: CDR1 SQVTM, CDR2 ANQGSEA. The CDR3 has 11 amino acids. The junction had 0 bases not matched to a gene; V was cut back by 8 bases and J by 1 base. The specimen was peripheral blood. The chain is built from TRBV29-1 and TRBJ2-3, with 7 bases lining up with TRBD1. This sequence was found in a human donor in a cohort sampled during active COVID-19. Here the CDR3 DNA reads TGCAGCACAGGGGGCACAGATACGCAGTATTTT. Residues: CSTGGTDTQYF.